A selection of T cell receptor beta chains follows, all from one sample in a study of blood T cell repertoires in COVID-19. The data were produced by immunoSEQ multiplex PCR, yet TCRdb's version contains in-frame clones alone and is incomplete. The sample lists around 95,000 clones; 91% were seen once. Sample: peripheral blood. The receptors were sampled from a man aged 50 to 60 with active COVID-19. Both conserved end residues are part of each CDR3. The D gene is left open where the match is weak. Rows may omit the clone size; those that give it use once, few, many or a size class.

V	D	size	J	DNA	CDR3
TRBV2	NA	NA	TRBJ1-5	TGTGCCAGCAGTGACAGGGTACGCAATCAGCCCCAGCATTTT	CASSDRVRNQPQHF
TRBV7-2	TRBD2	few	TRBJ2-3	TGTGCCAGCAGCCCCGGACTAGCAGATACGCAGTATTTT	CASSPGLADTQYF
TRBV19	NA	NA	TRBJ1-4	TGTGCCAGTAGTATAGTACCAGGGGCGGCTGAAAAACTGTTTTTT	CASSIVPGAAEKLFF
TRBV5-4	TRBD2	NA	TRBJ2-3	TGTGCCAGCAGCTTGGCCGCGGGGGGCCTGACAGATACGCAGTATTTT	CASSLAAGGLTDTQYF
TRBV9	NA	NA	TRBJ1-4	TGTGCCAGCAGCGTAGGGACATACCAGGATGAAAAACTGTTTTTT	CASSVGTYQDEKLFF
TRBV2	TRBD1	once	TRBJ2-1	TGTGCCAGCAGGGACAGGGATTCCGATGAGCAGTTCTTC	CASRDRDSDEQFF
TRBV14	TRBD2	NA	TRBJ2-1	TGTGCCAGCAGCGCACTATTAGCGGGAGACTACAATGAGCAGTTCTTC	CASSALLAGDYNEQFF
TRBV6-1	NA	NA	TRBJ1-4	TGTGCCAGCAGTGAAGGGGGGCCTAATGAAAAACTGTTTTTT	CASSEGGPNEKLFF
TRBV12-5	TRBD2	NA	TRBJ2-1	TGTGCTAGTGGTTTGGTACTCCCCCAACCGGGACTAGCGGGAAACATTGAGCAGTTCTTC	CASGLVLPQPGLAGNIEQFF
TRBV12-3/TRBV12-4	TRBD1	NA	TRBJ1-1	TGTGCCAGCACACGGACAGGGCCCACTGAAGCTTTCTTT	CASTRTGPTEAFF
TRBV4-2	TRBD2	NA	TRBJ2-1	TGTGCCAGCGGGCCTGCGGGGGGGTTTGGTGAGCAGTTCTTC	CASGPAGGFGEQFF
TRBV5-5	TRBD1	NA	TRBJ2-7	TGTGCCAGCAGCCCCGGGACAGGGCGGCACGAGCAGTACTTC	CASSPGTGRHEQYF
TRBV6-1	TRBD2	NA	TRBJ2-3	TGTGCCAGCAGTGACCTAGCGGATTACACAGATACGCAGTATTTT	CASSDLADYTDTQYF
TRBV5-4	NA	NA	TRBJ2-5	TGTGCCAGCAGCTTGCGGCGGGACGGGGAGACCCAGTACTTC	CASSLRRDGETQYF
TRBV5-1	TRBD2	NA	TRBJ2-1	TGCGCCAGCATGATAGCGGGAGGCTACAATGAGCAGTTCTTC	CASMIAGGYNEQFF
TRBV6-5	NA	NA	TRBJ1-2	TGTGCCACCAATTCAGAGGGAAACTATGGCTACACCTTC	CATNSEGNYGYTF
TRBV29-1	NA	NA	TRBJ1-2	TGCAGCGTTGATCGGGGGGCGGGAGGCTACACCTTC	CSVDRGAGGYTF
TRBV20-1	NA	once	TRBJ1-6	TGCAGTGCTAGTCCAGGAAATAATTCACCCCTCCACTTT	CSASPGNNSPLHF
TRBV7-3	NA	NA	TRBJ2-2	TGTGCCAGCAGTCACGGACAAACCGGGGAGCTGTTTTTT	CASSHGQTGELFF
TRBV18	TRBD1	NA	TRBJ2-5	TGTGCCAGCTCACCACTGCCCCCGGGACAGAGGGGAGAGACCCAGTACTTC	CASSPLPPGQRGETQYF
TRBV19	TRBD1	NA	TRBJ2-1	TGTGCCAGTAGTAGCCTCCAAGGGGACAGGGGGGTCAATGAGCAGTTCTTC	CASSSLQGDRGVNEQFF
TRBV12-3/TRBV12-4	TRBD1	once	TRBJ2-5	TGTGCCAGCAGTGGGACAGTCGAGACCCAGTACTTC	CASSGTVETQYF
TRBV19	NA	NA	TRBJ1-5	TGTGCCGTCTCGGTACAGGGTTTCAATCAGCCCCAGCATTTT	CAVSVQGFNQPQHF
TRBV5-1	TRBD2	once	TRBJ2-5	TGCGCCAGCAGCTTGGGGACTAGCGGGGGGGCCAGTGAGACCCAGTACTTC	CASSLGTSGGASETQYF
TRBV11-2	NA	NA	TRBJ1-1	TGTGCCAGCAGGGATACAGTAAACACTGAAGCTTTCTTT	CASRDTVNTEAFF
TRBV2	TRBD1	NA	TRBJ2-5	TGTGCCAGCAACCCGACAGGGGCAACGCAGTACTTC	CASNPTGATQYF
TRBV6-5	TRBD1	NA	TRBJ2-7	TGTGCCAGCAGTTCGAGGACAGGGCCGGGAGAGCAGTACTTC	CASSSRTGPGEQYF
TRBV4-1	TRBD2	NA	TRBJ2-4	TGCGCCAGCAGCCAACCCCCCCGTGGCGGGGGGGCCGGGGGAACCAAAAACATTCAGTACTTC	CASSQPPRGGGAGGTKNIQYF
TRBV11-3	NA	once	TRBJ2-6	TGTGCCAGCAGCTTAGGAGAGGGGGCCAACGTCCTGACTTTC	CASSLGEGANVLTF
TRBV11-3	TRBD1	NA	TRBJ2-1	TGTGCCAGCAGCTCCGGAGGACAGGGGGCATGGTATGAGCAGTTCTTC	CASSSGGQGAWYEQFF
TRBV12-3/TRBV12-4	NA	NA	TRBJ1-1	TGTGCCAGCAGTTACAGGGTGAACACTGAAGCTTTCTTT	CASSYRVNTEAFF
TRBV29-1	TRBD1	once	TRBJ1-3	TGCAGCGTCGCCCCGACAGGGTCTGGAAACACCATATATTTT	CSVAPTGSGNTIYF
TRBV5-1	TRBD2	NA	TRBJ2-1	TGCGCCAGCAGCTTGGTTACTAGCGGGAGACCTGGGGGTTACAATGAGCAGTTCTTC	CASSLVTSGRPGGYNEQFF
TRBV14	NA	NA	TRBJ1-1	TGTGCCAGCAGCCAGAAGAGGGCAAGTGAAGCTTTCTTT	CASSQKRASEAFF
TRBV11-2	TRBD2	NA	TRBJ2-5	TGTGCCAGCAGCTTAGGAGGTAGCGGGAGTTCTGAGACCCAGTACTTC	CASSLGGSGSSETQYF
TRBV19	TRBD1	NA	TRBJ2-2	TGTGCCAGTAAAGGGGACAGAGGGTACACCGGGGAGCTGTTTTTT	CASKGDRGYTGELFF